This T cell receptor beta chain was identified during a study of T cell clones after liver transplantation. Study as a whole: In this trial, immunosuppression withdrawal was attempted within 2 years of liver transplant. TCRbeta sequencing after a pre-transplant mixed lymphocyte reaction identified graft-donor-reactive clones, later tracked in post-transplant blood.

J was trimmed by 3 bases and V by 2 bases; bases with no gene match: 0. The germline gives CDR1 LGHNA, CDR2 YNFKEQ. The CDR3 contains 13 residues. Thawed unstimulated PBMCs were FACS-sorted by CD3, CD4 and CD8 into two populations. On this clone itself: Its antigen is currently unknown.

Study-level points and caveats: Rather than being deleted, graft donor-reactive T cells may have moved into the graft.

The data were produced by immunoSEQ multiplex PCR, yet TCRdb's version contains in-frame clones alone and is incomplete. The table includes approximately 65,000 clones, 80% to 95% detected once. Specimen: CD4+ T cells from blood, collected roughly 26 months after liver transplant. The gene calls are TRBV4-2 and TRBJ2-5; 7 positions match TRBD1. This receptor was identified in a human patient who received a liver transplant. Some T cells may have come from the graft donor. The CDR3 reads CASSQTGEETQYF. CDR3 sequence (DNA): TGTGCCAGCAGCCAAACAGGGGAAGAGACCCAGTACTTC.